Listed below are T cell receptor beta chains from one sample, sequenced in a study of PD-1 blockade in classical Hodgkin lymphoma. Libraries were prepared by immunoSEQ multiplex PCR; TCRdb keeps only in-frame clonotypes and omits some of them. The sample has roughly 140,000 clones; 78% are singletons. Sequencing used peripheral blood mononuclear cells (PBMCs), obtained before the second cycle of nivolumab. The receptors were sampled from a human donor with classical Hodgkin lymphoma. Each CDR3 is given with its conserved first and last residue. D genes are given only for firm matches. Clone size is not always given. Where it is, it says once, few, many or a class for expanded clones.

NA	TRBV19	15	NA	TRBJ2-2	TGTGCCAGTAGTATAGATCTAAGGAACACCGGGGAGCTGTTTTTT	CASSIDLRNTGELFF
NA	TRBV21-1	19	NA	TRBJ2-1	TGTGCCAGCAGCAGTGTGTTCTTTCCTGCCGGGGCGAGATACAATGAGCAGTTCTTC	CASSSVFFPAGARYNEQFF
TRBD1	TRBV28	15	NA	TRBJ1-1	TGTGCCAGCAACGATCCGGGACAGGGGACCACTGAAGCTTTCTTT	CASNDPGQGTTEAFF
TRBD1	TRBV9	15	many	TRBJ1-2	TGTGCCAGCAGCGCTTCGGACAGGGGGACCTATGGCTACACCTTC	CASSASDRGTYGYTF
TRBD1	TRBV6-5	15	NA	TRBJ2-1	TGTGCCAGCAGTTACCCGGGACAGGGTTTCGATGAGCAGTTCTTC	CASSYPGQGFDEQFF
NA	TRBV6-5	13	NA	TRBJ2-7	TGTGCCAGCAGTTACTTAGCTCCTTACGAGCAGTACTTC	CASSYLAPYEQYF
NA	TRBV7-9	14	NA	TRBJ2-1	TGTGCCAGCAGCTTAGTTGGACAACTCAATGAGCAGTTCTTC	CASSLVGQLNEQFF
NA	TRBV4-3	15	once	TRBJ2-7	TGCGCCAGCAGCCAGGCTGTGCGAGGGCCCCTCGAGCAGTACTTC	CASSQAVRGPLEQYF
NA	TRBV6-5	13	few	TRBJ2-7	TGTGCCAGCAGTCTCGGACGGCTATACGAGCAGTACTTC	CASSLGRLYEQYF
TRBD2	TRBV9	17	NA	TRBJ2-1	TGTGCCAGCAGCCCCGGAATCGGGCTAGCGGGGACTAATGAGCAGTTCTTC	CASSPGIGLAGTNEQFF
NA	TRBV4-2	14	few	TRBJ2-3	TGTGCCAGCAGCTTAGAGGGGTACACAGATACGCAGTATTTT	CASSLEGYTDTQYF
NA	TRBV6-6	13	NA	TRBJ1-1	TGTGCCAGCAAAAACAGTATGAACACTGAAGCTTTCTTT	CASKNSMNTEAFF
NA	TRBV6-5	15	NA	TRBJ1-5	TGTGCCAGCAGCCCCCTCGGCAGGCCAAATCAGCCCCAGCATTTT	CASSPLGRPNQPQHF
NA	TRBV7-9	13	NA	TRBJ1-5	TGTGCCAGCAGCTTGGGTGGCCCTCAGCCCCAGCATTTT	CASSLGGPQPQHF
TRBD1	TRBV10-3	14	NA	TRBJ1-5	TGTGCCATCAGTGCAGGGGGAAGGGATCAGCCCCAGCATTTT	CAISAGGRDQPQHF
NA	TRBV19	12	few	TRBJ1-5	TGTGCCAGTAGTATGACCAATCAGCCCCAGCATTTT	CASSMTNQPQHF
TRBD1	TRBV15	14	once	TRBJ2-7	TGTGCCACCAGCATTAGGACAGGGTACCACGAGCAGTACTTC	CATSIRTGYHEQYF
NA	TRBV7-9	15	NA	TRBJ2-3	TGTGCCAGCAGCTTAGGTCGGGAGCCCGCAGATACGCAGTATTTT	CASSLGREPADTQYF
NA	TRBV20-1	11	NA	TRBJ2-1	TGCAGTGCTACCAGCGATCATGAGCAGTTCTTC	CSATSDHEQFF
NA	TRBV6-5	13	NA	TRBJ2-7	TGTGCCAGCAGGGACCCCGACGTTTACGAGCAGTACTTC	CASRDPDVYEQYF
TRBD1	TRBV28	15	NA	TRBJ1-5	TGTGCCAGCAGCCGGACAGGGGACAGCAATCAGCCCCAGCATTTT	CASSRTGDSNQPQHF
NA	TRBV7-9	14	NA	TRBJ1-2	TGTGCCAGCGGGCAGGTGGGGGTCGACTATGGCTACACCTTC	CASGQVGVDYGYTF
NA	TRBV4-2	14	NA	TRBJ2-7	TGTGCCAGCAGCCAGGGAAACAACCTCTACGAGCAGTACTTC	CASSQGNNLYEQYF
NA	TRBV7-3	14	NA	TRBJ1-1	TGTGCCAGCAGGTTTACAGGGATGAACACTGAAGCTTTCTTT	CASRFTGMNTEAFF
TRBD2	TRBV25-1	16	few	TRBJ2-3	TGTGCCAGCAGTGACCCGGGACTAGCGGCAACAGATACGCAGTATTTT	CASSDPGLAATDTQYF
NA	TRBV7-2	15	once	TRBJ2-2	TGTGCCAGCAGCTTAGTTTCAGGGAACACCGGGGAGCTGTTTTTT	CASSLVSGNTGELFF
NA	TRBV9	13	NA	TRBJ1-1	TGTGCCAGCAGCGTAGCAGGTAACACTGAAGCTTTCTTT	CASSVAGNTEAFF
TRBD2	TRBV6-5	16	NA	TRBJ2-7	TGTGCCAGCAGTTACGGACTAGCGGGACTCTCCTACGAGCAGTACTTC	CASSYGLAGLSYEQYF
NA	TRBV9	17	NA	TRBJ1-3	TGTGCCAGCAGCGTAGGAACAGGGCACCGCTCTGGAAACACCATATATTTT	CASSVGTGHRSGNTIYF
NA	TRBV5-5	15	many	TRBJ1-2	TGTGCCAGCAGCTTGGTAGGGGTAGCTAACTATGGCTACACCTTC	CASSLVGVANYGYTF
NA	TRBV2	15	NA	TRBJ1-1	TGTGCCAGCAGCGACTCGGACAGTAGGAAGATTGAAGCTTTCTTT	CASSDSDSRKIEAFF